Given below is one TCR beta chain in context. This clonotype has a handful of counts. The antigen it binds to is not known. This could be a read error, since a much larger clone is one nucleotide away. Patients with hyperthyroidism were aged 18 to 65 years, had been newly diagnosed, and had a disease duration of less than 2 months. Patients with other autoimmune diseases, uncontrolled infections, pregnancy or lactation were excluded from the study. Clinical symptoms, serum thyroxine, TRAb, thyroid ultrasound and orbital computed tomography were used for diagnosis. Total RNA was extracted with Trizol reagent and quality-checked on an Agilent 2100 Bioanalyzer. The CDR3 measures 12 amino acids from cysteine to phenylalanine. The kept DNA is CDR3 alone, 36 bases in frame from the first base. Sequences DFQATT (CDR1) and SNEGSKA (CDR2) are obtained from the germline V gene (reference sequence). For repertoire sequencing, the TCR beta CDR3 regions were amplified from RNA transcripts. A first-round RT-PCR used HTBI primers with the Qiagen OneStep RT-PCR kit, followed by a second-round multiplex PCR, size selection and purification. Sequencing of the libraries was carried out on an Illumina HiSeq2000 in paired-end mode with 100 bp reads. Turning to the authors' computational methods: Reads were processed with SOAPnuke, discarding reads with adapters, uncalled bases, mean Phred below 15, or no exact constant-primer or identifier match. COPE v1.2.5 was used to merge the high-quality paired reads. Each unique nucleotide sequence was treated as a clonotype, and MiTCR v1.1 was used to align the clonotypes to the IMGT TRB V, D and J references. The analysis was limited to V-J combinations with a frequency above 0.0001, which together covered more than 99% of repertoires. For each V-J combination, a TCR clonal expansion and chaos score was defined as the ratio of F50 clonal expansion to chaos observed in the TCRdist matrix. Welch's t-statistics and random forest were used to reduce features to approximately 13 V-J combinations, which were fed into a naive Bayes classifier. The similarity between thyroid and blood repertoires was quantified using the Morisita-Horn index. Using fastp trimming at Q25 and MiXCR clonotype assembly, TCRdb reanalyzed the public sequencing data and kept in-frame beta chains. CDR3 protein sequences are deduplicated, and each keeps its most common genes and DNA. TCRdb, rather than the study authors, made the V and J calls. The sample table records 900,000 to 1,200,000 distinct CDR3 sequences; 35% to 40% of these occur just once. The ten largest make up around 10% of the sample.

The record originates from a study of Graves' ophthalmopathy and Graves' hyperthyroidism (dated by TCRdb to 2016 to 2019). Regarding the research as a whole: Hyperthyroidism was defined as stable when no progression to ophthalmopathy occurred within 18 months of follow-up. In total, 135 blood samples were TCR-sequenced: 43 ophthalmopathy, around 75 hyperthyroidism and roughly 17 hyperthyroidism-to-ophthalmopathy patients. A discovery set of 90 to 100 patients (approximately 45 ophthalmopathy, about 58 stable hyperthyroidism) was enrolled to explore V-J signatures distinguishing ophthalmopathy from hyperthyroidism. For independent validation, a separate cohort was made up of roughly 19 hyperthyroidism patients plus 17 patients who later progressed from hyperthyroidism to ophthalmopathy. The study used TCR beta repertoire signatures to distinguish Graves' ophthalmopathy from Graves' hyperthyroidism and to predict progression to ophthalmopathy. Once sampling was done, hyperthyroidism patients were given methimazole at a starting dose of 30 mg daily, while ophthalmopathy patients were given high-dose intravenous methylprednisolone. T-cell repertoires of thyroid tissue and blood were compared in a handful of hyperthyroidism patients. Study-wide conclusions, independent of this receptor: Most of the expanded thyroid clonotypes with a frequency above 0.001 were also detected in blood, and it was suggested that the thyroid immune response may be reflected by blood repertoires. No statistical method was used to set the sample size in advance, and the investigators knew which group each participant was assigned to. The 13-signature model separated ophthalmopathy from stable hyperthyroidism with around 90% sensitivity and approximately 83% specificity in cross-validation, and 80%/75% in the test set. In validation, the model predicted ophthalmopathy progression with 55% to 71% sensitivity and about 77% specificity; some 13 predicted patients were CT-confirmed with GO in a median of around 6 months.

The sequence came from an adult man with Graves' hyperthyroidism. This sequence uses TRBV20-1 and TRBJ2-2; there is no confident call for the D gene. The sample was peripheral blood or thyroid tissue (not recorded which). The nucleotide sequence reads TGCATTACCCCGGGGAACACCGGGGAGCTGTTTTTT. Its protein is CITPGNTGELFF.